The sequence of this TCR beta chain was determined in a study of blood T cell repertoires in COVID-19. Study details: Researchers got acute and convalescent COVID-19 samples from the United States, Italy and Spain. In each case, the material was cDNA or gDNA derived from T cells, B-cell-depleted T cells, or PBMCs.

In the authors' workflow: Estimation of nucleated cell counts was performed using reference gene primer amplification. The data were produced by immunoSEQ multiplex PCR, yet TCRdb's version contains in-frame clones alone and is incomplete. V and J calls and clone size are given by that table; D and trimming were obtained from the DNA. This table holds 60,000 to 95,000 clones, under 95% found once. Only one count was recorded for this clone. The CDR3 totals 15 residues. CDR1 is SGDLS and CDR2 is YYNGEE in the germline V gene. Trimming removed 6 bases from V and 2 bases from J, with 16 bases in between.

The origin of this receptor is a human donor in a cohort sampled during active COVID-19. Sequencing was carried out using peripheral blood. This rearrangement joins TRBV9 to TRBJ2-3; D uncertain. Here the CDR3 reads CASTSSPLHTDTQYF. CDR3 DNA: TGTGCCAGCACCTCTAGTCCCCTGCACACAGATACGCAGTATTTT.